This record looks at one T cell receptor (beta chain) sequence and its context. Its antigen remains unknown. Trimming removed 2 bases from V and 0 bases from J, with 8 bases in between. The CDR3 length is 15 residues. The germline V gene encodes CDR1 KGHSH and CDR2 LQKENI. The data belong to a study of cytomegalovirus exposure and HLA in healthy donors. Study-wide points: An analysis done earlier found most TCR beta V segments productive about 87% or about 30% of the time. Most TCR sequences showed up rarely, but some public TCRs showed up in many donors.

Vbeta (60) and Jbeta (13) primers were used in the PCR. Repertoires were generated with immunoSEQ multiplex PCR, while TCRdb's copy carries only in-frame clones and drops some. Of approximately 240,000 clones listed, 82% were seen once; the top ten hold 5% to 6.5%. The rearrangement joins TRBV18 to TRBJ1-5; tentatively, D is TRBD1 (6 bases). This TCR was recovered from a woman aged 40 to 50 in good health and CMV-seropositive. The sample consisted of PBMCs. DNA for the CDR3: TGTGCCAGCTCACCATGGACAGATAGCAATCAGCCCCAGCATTTT. It encodes CASSPWTDSNQPQHF. Combining the CDR3 with reference TRBV18 and TRBJ1-5 gives the whole variable domain NAGVMQNPRHLVRRRGQEARLRCSPMKGHSHVYWYRQLPEEGLKFMVYLQKENIIDESGMPKERFSAEFPKEGPSILRIQQVVRGDSAAYFCASSPWTDSNQPQHFGDGTRLSIL.